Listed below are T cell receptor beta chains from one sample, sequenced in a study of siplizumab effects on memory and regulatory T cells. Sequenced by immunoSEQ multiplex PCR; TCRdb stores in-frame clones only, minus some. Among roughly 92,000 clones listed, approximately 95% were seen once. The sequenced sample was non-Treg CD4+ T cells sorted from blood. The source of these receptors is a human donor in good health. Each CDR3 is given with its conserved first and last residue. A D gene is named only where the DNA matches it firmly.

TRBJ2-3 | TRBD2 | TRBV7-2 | CASRRLAGGRADTQYF | TGTGCCAGCAGAAGACTAGCGGGAGGTCGCGCAGATACGCAGTATTTT
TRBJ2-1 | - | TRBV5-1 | CASRTRADNEQFF | TGCGCCAGCAGGACTCGGGCAGACAATGAGCAGTTCTTC
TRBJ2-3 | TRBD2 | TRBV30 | CAWSEVAGGPEEDTQYF | TGTGCCTGGAGTGAGGTAGCGGGAGGCCCTGAGGAAGATACGCAGTATTTT
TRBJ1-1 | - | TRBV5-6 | CASSRDGGPKAFF | TGTGCCAGCAGCCGCGACGGGGGCCCCAAAGCTTTCTTT
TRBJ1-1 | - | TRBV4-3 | CASSQAARGWTEAFF | TGCGCCAGCAGCCAAGCCGCTAGGGGTTGGACTGAAGCTTTCTTT
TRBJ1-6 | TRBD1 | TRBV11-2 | CASSPGQGSRSPLHF | TGTGCCAGCAGCCCCGGACAGGGGTCACGCTCACCCCTCCACTTT
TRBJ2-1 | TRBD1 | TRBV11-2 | CASSSGTGPYNEQFF | TGTGCCAGCAGTTCCGGGACAGGGCCCTACAATGAGCAGTTCTTC
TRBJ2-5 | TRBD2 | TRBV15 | CATCRVAGGRETQYF | TGTGCCACCTGTCGAGTAGCGGGAGGTAGGGAGACCCAGTACTTC
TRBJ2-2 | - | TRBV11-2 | CASSLRLRTNDTGELFF | TGTGCCAGCAGCCTGAGGTTAAGGACTAACGACACCGGGGAGCTGTTTTTT
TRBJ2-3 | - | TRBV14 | CASSLGTLLGTDTQYF | TGTGCCAGCAGCCTCGGGACCCTCCTCGGCACAGATACGCAGTATTTT
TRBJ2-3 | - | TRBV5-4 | CASSDGGRANTDTQYF | TGTGCCAGCAGCGACGGAGGGCGGGCCAACACAGATACGCAGTATTTT
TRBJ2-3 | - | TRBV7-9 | CASSPRGENTQYF | TGTGCCAGCAGCCCCCGCGGTGAGAACACGCAGTATTTT
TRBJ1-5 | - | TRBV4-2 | CASSQVSQFNQPQHF | TGTGCCAGCAGCCAAGTCAGTCAGTTCAATCAGCCCCAGCATTTT
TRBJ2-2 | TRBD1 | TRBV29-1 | CSVRRQGSNTGELFF | TGCAGCGTTAGGCGACAGGGGTCTAACACCGGGGAGCTGTTTTTT
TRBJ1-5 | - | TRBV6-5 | CASRTNAGVNQPQHF | TGTGCCAGCAGAACCAATGCAGGGGTCAATCAGCCCCAGCATTTT
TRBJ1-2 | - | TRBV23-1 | CASSRRSINYGYTF | TGCGCCAGCAGTCGCAGGAGTATTAACTATGGCTACACCTTC